Included here is one T cell receptor (beta chain) sequence, with context. This sample is part of a study of control samples from healthy donors and cancer patients. There are 18 residues in the CDR3. The V segment lost 3 bases and the J segment 2 bases; nucleotides outside the gene matches: 9. Germline CDR1 and CDR2: SGHRS and YFSETQ. Sequenced by immunoSEQ multiplex PCR; TCRdb stores in-frame clones only, minus some. The sample holds approximately 170,000 clones, around 93% seen once. This receptor was identified in a woman aged 55-69 years in good health. J is TRBJ1-4 and V is TRBV5-1; 11 positions agree with TRBD1. The specimen was blood. The CDR3 spells CASSSVRGTGGTNEKLFF. The CDR3 DNA sequence: TGCGCCAGCAGCTCTGTTCGCGGGACAGGGGGGACTAATGAAAAACTGTTTTTT.